The TCR beta chain described here comes from a study of T-cell memory formation after mild COVID-19. Whole-study context: For the most part, TCR clusters were specific to one donor.

V was clipped by 5 bases and J by 7 bases, with 8 bases between them. The V gene's germline CDR1 is SQVTM and CDR2 ANQGSEA. CDR3 size: 10 residues. TCRdb ran MiXCR on the 5' RACE reads and lists one entry per CDR3 protein. The sample consists of about 440,000 distinct CDR3 sequences, approximately 20% of them appearing once. Material for sequencing was PBMCs or a T cell subset sorted from them (not recorded which). The chain uses TRBV29-1 and TRBJ1-1, with D possibly matching TRBD1 (5 bases). This receptor was taken from an adult woman who had mild COVID-19 (a few samples of this study predate the infection). Cell type and time point are not known. The DNA for the CDR3 is TGCAGCGTTCGGGGCTTTGAAGCTTTCTTT. This codes for CSVRGFEAFF.